The clone carrying this T cell receptor (beta chain) appeared a few times. Each CDR3 protein gets one entry after TCRdb re-called the PCR reads with MiXCR. Here the sample spans some 9,100 distinct CDR3 sequences, about 27% being singletons. V shed 3 bases and J 13 bases; nucleotides not matched to a gene: 15. Germline CDR1 is KGHDR and CDR2 is SFDVKD. The CDR3 has 17 amino acids. The sample belongs to a study of immune characterization of retroperitoneal liposarcoma. The rearrangement links TRBV24-1 to TRBJ2-1, with TRBD2 matching over 12 bases. Material for sequencing was tumor tissue. This TCR was recovered from a male donor with retroperitoneal liposarcoma. The CDR3 sequence: CATSDPGLAGIQETQFF. The CDR3 DNA sequence: TGTGCCACCAGTGATCCCGGACTAGCGGGGATACAAGAGACCCAGTTCTTC.